These 20 T cell receptor beta chains came from one sample sequenced in a study of beta chain features in type 1 diabetes. Reverse transcribing all isolated RNA meant expressed TCRB transcripts were sequenced. Libraries were prepared by immunoSEQ multiplex PCR; TCRdb keeps only in-frame clonotypes and omits some of them. The sample has 350,000 to 450,000 clones; around 12% are singletons. These TCRs are of unknown antigen specificity. Study findings and constraints: In every one of the four CD4+ subsets, TCRB CDR3s were moderately but significantly shorter in Type 1 diabetes patients.

The sequenced material came from naive CD4+ T cells from blood. All receptors come from a woman aged 18 to 35 with type 1 diabetes.

This clone has only a few counts. The V and J genes are TRBV7-9 and TRBJ2-3; 11 bases are shared with TRBD1. The CDR3 is 15 amino acids. CDR1 is SEHNR and CDR2 is FQNEAQ in the germline V gene (reference sequence). Trimming took 6 bases from V and 3 from J; bases not matched to a gene: 5. The CDR3 sequence: CASRSGQGATDTQYF. CDR3 in DNA: TGTGCCAGCAGATCCGGACAGGGGGCTACAGATACGCAGTATTTT.

The chain is built from TRBV18 and TRBJ1-5; 11 nucleotides align to TRBD1. The CDR3 sequence is 16 residues long. Losses at the gene ends were 4 bases for V and 6 bases for J; bases not matched to a gene: 8. Germline V CDR1 and CDR2: KGHSH, LQKENI. CDR3 DNA: TGTGCCAGCTCACGACCGGACAGGGGGCAGGGTCAGCCCCAGCATTTT. Amino acids: CASSRPDRGQGQPQHF.

This clone was counted only a few times. The V call is TRBV4-3, the J call TRBJ2-3; TRBD1 matches at 7 bases. Germline V gene lookup returns CDR1 LGHNA and CDR2 YSLEER. This CDR3 is 16 amino acids long. With V trimmed by 4 bases and J by 6 bases, 13 bases remained unmatched. In nucleotides, the CDR3 is TGCGCCAGCAGCCTAGCCCGGGGACAGCTGGGCGATACGCAGTATTTT. As protein: CASSLARGQLGDTQYF.

V usage is TRBV29-1 and J usage is TRBJ2-5; 8 positions agree with TRBD2. V dropped 8 bases and J dropped 1; count of bases not matched to a gene: 12. Germline V CDR1 and CDR2: SQVTM, ANQGSEA. This CDR3 region has 15 residues. CDR3 in amino acids: CSLKRGSGTQETQYF. In nucleotides, the CDR3 is TGCAGCTTGAAGCGGGGTAGCGGGACCCAAGAGACCCAGTACTTC. Full variable domain (rest looked up from reference TRBV29-1 and TRBJ2-5): SAVISQKPSRDICQRGTSLTIQCQVDSQVTMMFWYRQQPGQSLTLIATANQGSEATYESGFVIDKFPISRPNLTFSTLTVSNMSPEDSSIYLCSLKRGSGTQETQYFGPGTRLLVL.

A few counts support this clone. V gene TRBV4-1 combines with J gene TRBJ2-1; 10 bases are shared with TRBD1. The CDR3 is 17 amino acids. CDR1 and CDR2 (germline): MGHRA, YSYEKL. The V segment lost 0 bases and the J segment 8 bases; nucleotides outside the gene matches: 10. CDR3 nucleotide sequence: TGCGCCAGCAGCCAAGATCGACGGGACAGGGGAATGGATGAGCAGTTCTTC. Its protein is CASSQDRRDRGMDEQFF.

The chain employs TRBV7-8 and TRBJ2-3, with TRBD1 as a possible D gene (6 bases). This CDR3 is built from 15 residues. Trimming stripped 2 bases from V and 1 base from J, with 10 bases between. Per the germline V gene, CDR1 is SGHVS and CDR2 is FQNEAQ. CDR3 coding DNA: TGTGCCAGCAGCTTATGGTGGGGGCGCACAGATACGCAGTATTTT. Protein product: CASSLWWGRTDTQYF.

The V call is TRBV7-3, the J call TRBJ1-1; 7 bases are a match to TRBD1. Germline-derived CDR1 and CDR2 are SGHTA and FQGTGA. This CDR3 region has 15 residues. V shed 5 bases, J shed 0 bases, and the junction held 6 bases outside the gene matches. CDR3 residues: CASSPGQLMNTEAFF. CDR3 in DNA: TGTGCCAGCAGCCCGGGACAGCTTATGAACACTGAAGCTTTCTTT.

The chain joins TRBV29-1 to TRBJ1-1; TRBD1 matches 8 bases. Germline V gives CDR1 SQVTM, CDR2 ANQGSEA. The V segment lost 2 bases and the J segment 5 bases; nucleotides outside the gene matches: 4. There are 13 residues in the CDR3. The CDR3 region has the DNA TGCAGCGTTGAACAGGGGGCGGAAACTGAAGCTTTCTTT. This translates into CSVEQGAETEAFF.

This clone was seen only a few times. The chain has TRBV30 and TRBJ2-1, with 10 nucleotides matching TRBD2. The length of the CDR3 is 15 residues. V was pared by 6 bases and J by 0 bases, with 5 bases of the junction left unmatched. Germline V CDR1 and CDR2: GTSNPN, SVGIG (reference sequence). The CDR3 sequence is CACRLAGSSYNEQFF. Here the CDR3 DNA reads TGTGCCTGTCGACTAGCGGGCTCCTCCTACAATGAGCAGTTCTTC. Variable domain in full (rest from reference TRBV30 and TRBJ2-1): SQTIHQWPATLVQPVGSPLSLECTVEGTSNPNLYWYRQAAGRGLQLLFYSVGIGQISSEVPQNLSASRPQDRQFILSSKKLLLSDSGFYLCACRLAGSSYNEQFFGPGTRLTVL.

This clone was seen a few times. This chain links TRBV9 with TRBJ2-5; no clear D gene. Germline V gene lookup returns CDR1 SGDLS and CDR2 YYNGEE. V was trimmed by 4 bases and J by 9 bases, leaving 13 bases between them. The CDR3 has 12 amino acids. The CDR3 DNA sequence: TGTGCCAGCAGCCGAGACAAGGAATCCCAGTACTTC. Its translation is CASSRDKESQYF.

V usage is TRBV6-1 and J usage is TRBJ2-1; 7 nucleotides align to TRBD1. V shed 1 base, J shed 7 bases, and the junction held 7 bases outside the gene matches. The CDR3 runs to 15 residues. In germline, CDR1 is MNHNS, CDR2 SASEGT. CDR3 nucleotides: TGTGCCAGCAGTGAAGGGTGGACAGGCCGAAATGAGCAGTTCTTC. This sequence encodes CASSEGWTGRNEQFF.

This clone was picked up a small number of times. V is TRBV7-9 and J is TRBJ1-2; TRBD1 is a possible D gene (6 bases). V lost 5 bases to trimming and J lost 6 bases, with 13 bases between them. The germline V gene encodes CDR1 SEHNR and CDR2 FQNEAQ (reference sequence). The CDR3 spans 13 residues. CDR3 sequence (DNA): TGTGCCAGCAGCATTCAGGGGCTTCATGGCTACACCTTC. Protein product: CASSIQGLHGYTF.

The sample holds a few counts of this clone. J is TRBJ1-3 and V is TRBV7-2; 9 bases agree with TRBD1. The CDR3 runs 16 residues. From germline, CDR1 is SGHTA and CDR2 FQGNSA. The V segment lost 0 bases and the J segment 2 bases; nucleotides outside the gene matches: 2. The CDR3 loop reads CASSLAGTGTGNTIYF. CDR3 DNA sequence: TGTGCCAGCAGCTTAGCTGGGACAGGGACTGGAAACACCATATATTTT.

In this sample, this clone turned up a few times. The gene calls are TRBV10-3 and TRBJ1-5; no definite D call. This CDR3 contains 13 residues. Germline values: CDR1 ENHRY, CDR2 SYGVKD. CDR3 sequence: CATTGNFNQPQHF. CDR3 bases: TGTGCTACGACCGGGAATTTCAATCAGCCCCAGCATTTT.

This clone occurred a few times. The chain links TRBV7-2 to TRBJ1-2; TRBD1 is a possible D gene (5 bases). Germline V gene sequence: CDR1 SGHTA, CDR2 FQGNSA. Trimming took off 4 bases at V and 5 bases at J, with 8 bases between the two ends. The CDR3 totals 12 residues. In DNA, the CDR3 is TGTGCCAGCAGCTCCCGACAGTATGGCTACACCTTC. Protein product: CASSSRQYGYTF.

This clone was counted only a few times. This chain connects TRBV18 to TRBJ1-5; D remains unclear. Germline-derived CDR1 and CDR2 are KGHSH and LQKENI. This CDR3 has 12 residues. Trimming removed 3 bases at V and 4 bases at J, with 4 bases between. The CDR3 here is CASSPVNQPQHF. CDR3 DNA sequence: TGTGCCAGCTCACCCGTGAATCAGCCCCAGCATTTT. Full variable domain (missing parts from reference TRBV18 and TRBJ1-5): NAGVMQNPRHLVRRRGQEARLRCSPMKGHSHVYWYRQLPEEGLKFMVYLQKENIIDESGMPKERFSAEFPKEGPSILRIQQVVRGDSAAYFCASSPVNQPQHFGDGTRLSIL.

The chain joins TRBV2 to TRBJ2-1; 9 bases map to TRBD1. The germline gives CDR1 SNHLY, CDR2 FYNNEI. The CDR3 spans 13 residues. V lost 9 bases to trimming and J lost 9 bases; unmatched junction nucleotides: 9. The CDR3 loop reads CARGGQGVGEQFF. The CDR3 DNA sequence: TGTGCCAGGGGGGGACAGGGTGTGGGTGAGCAGTTCTTC.

The V gene is TRBV7-2, the J gene TRBJ1-3; possibly TRBD1 for D (5 bases). The germline V gene has CDR1 SGHTA and CDR2 FQGNSA. The CDR3 is 16 amino acids. V gave up 1 base and J gave up 4 bases, with 14 bases separating them. The CDR3 sequence: CASSLVQGGSGNTIYF. The CDR3 nucleotides are TGTGCCAGCAGCTTAGTCCAGGGAGGCTCGGGAAACACCATATATTTT.

The CDR3 spells CASSSLAGEFEQYF. Written as DNA, the CDR3 is TGTGCCAGCAGCTCATTAGCGGGGGAATTCGAGCAGTACTTC. The V gene is TRBV7-2, the J gene TRBJ2-7; 9 bases fit TRBD2. The germline V gene encodes CDR1 SGHTA and CDR2 FQGNSA. This CDR3 contains 14 residues. V gave up 4 bases and J gave up 6 bases; unmatched junction bases: 7.

The chain combines TRBV14 with TRBJ2-1, with D unresolved. V was clipped by 1 base and J by 0 bases, with 7 bases between them. CDR1 is SGHDN and CDR2 is FVKESK in the germline V gene. This CDR3 comprises 15 residues. This chain's CDR3 is CASSQAPSSYNEQFF. CDR3 in DNA: TGTGCCAGCAGCCAAGCTCCCAGCTCCTACAATGAGCAGTTCTTC.